This note documents a single TCR beta chain sequence. MiXCR was run by TCRdb on the 5' RACE reads, yielding one entry per CDR3 protein. Found here are around 100,000 distinct CDR3 sequences, over 8.5% of them singletons; the top ten hold approximately 40%. The length of the CDR3 is 20 residues. The germline CDR1 and CDR2 sequences are SNHLY and FYNNEI. V shed 6 bases, J shed 0 bases, and the junction held 15 bases outside the gene matches. This entry belongs to a study of T-cell memory formation after mild COVID-19. The source of this sequence is a man aged 18 to 30 who had mild COVID-19 (a few samples of this study predate the infection). Cell type and time point are not known. The chain recombines TRBV2 with TRBJ2-3; 13 nucleotides agree with TRBD2. The specimen sequenced was PBMCs or a T cell subset sorted from them (not recorded which). The CDR3 DNA follows: TGTGCCAGCAGGGATCCTCAGGGACTAGCGGGGACTTCTAGCACAGATACGCAGTATTTT. Its protein is CASRDPQGLAGTSSTDTQYF.